A single sample is the source of the 7 T cell receptor beta chains below, sequenced in a study of technical replicates of blood from several donors. Sequencing was performed with immunoSEQ multiplex PCR; in TCRdb, only in-frame clones are kept and a portion is missing. The top ten clones hold 0.2% of a sample with 74,000 or so clones, 95% to 97% of them seen once. The sequencing sample was made of T cells isolated from PBMCs. These receptors all come from a human donor in good health.

V is TRBV16 and J is TRBJ2-7; 9 nucleotides line up with TRBD2. Germline values: CDR1 KGHSY, CDR2 FQNENV. This CDR3 region has 14 residues. Losses at the gene ends were 4 bases for V and 2 bases for J; bases not matched to a gene: 3. The chain's CDR3 is CASSLGLATYEQYF. CDR3 nucleotides: TGTGCCAGCAGCCTCGGACTAGCGACCTACGAGCAGTACTTC.

This rearrangement joins TRBV5-4 to TRBJ1-1; a weak D match, TRBD1 (5 bases). Trimming took off 0 bases at V and 5 bases at J, with 8 bases between the two ends. This CDR3 comprises 13 residues. CDR1 and CDR2 (germline): SGHNT, YYREEE (reference sequence). The CDR3 region has the DNA TGTGCCAGCAGCTTGGAAAAGGGGACTGAAGCTTTCTTT. Protein product: CASSLEKGTEAFF.

The J gene is TRBJ1-5, the V gene TRBV28; maybe TRBD1 (6 bases). Germline V gene lookup returns CDR1 MDHEN and CDR2 SYDVKM. V was clipped by 3 bases and J by 7 bases, with 16 bases between them. The CDR3 spans 15 residues. CDR3 DNA: TGTGCCAGCAGTTTTTCGGCCCCAACAGGGCAGCCCCAGCATTTT. This encodes CASSFSAPTGQPQHF.

This clone was seen a single time. The gene calls are TRBV27 and TRBJ1-1, with D possibly matching TRBD1 (5 bases). Germline values: CDR1 MNHEY, CDR2 SMNVEV (reference sequence). Trimming shortened V by 3 bases and J by 1 base, and 9 bases separated the two germline ends. The CDR3 has 14 amino acids. The CDR3 here is CASSLTAKNTEAFF. The CDR3 DNA sequence: TGTGCCAGCAGTTTGACAGCGAAGAACACTGAAGCTTTCTTT.

This clone was seen only once. The rearrangement uses TRBV28 and TRBJ1-5; a possible D gene is TRBD1 (6 bases). The CDR3 length is 15 residues. V was cut by 3 bases and J by 3 bases, with 12 bases left in between. Per germline, CDR1 MDHEN and CDR2 SYDVKM. The CDR3 reads CASSFVGGTNQPQHF. DNA for the CDR3: TGTGCCAGCAGTTTCGTAGGGGGTACCAATCAGCCCCAGCATTTT.

The chain has TRBV28 and TRBJ2-7, with 7 bases aligning to TRBD1. The CDR3 consists of 13 residues. Germline CDR1 and CDR2: MDHEN and SYDVKM. V shed 7 bases and J 2 bases; nucleotides not matched to a gene: 5. CDR3 amino acids: CASTRQGAYEQYF. For the CDR3, the DNA is TGTGCCAGCACCAGGCAGGGGGCCTACGAGCAGTACTTC.

The chain carries TRBV14 and TRBJ2-7; 7 bases are a match to TRBD1. The CDR3 sequence is 15 residues long. Germline V lookup: CDR1 SGHDN, CDR2 FVKESK. Losses at the gene ends were 5 bases for V and 3 bases for J; bases not matched to a gene: 10. In nucleotides, the CDR3 is TGTGCCAGCAGCGACCCCGGGACAGCGATCTACGAGCAGTACTTC. Protein product: CASSDPGTAIYEQYF.